This T cell receptor (beta chain) emerged from a study of OX40 agonist ivuxolimab in advanced cancers. The study in broad terms: Ivuxolimab, which targeted the costimulatory receptor OX40 (CD134), was an agonistic, fully human IgG2 monoclonal antibody. Intravenous ivuxolimab was administered to patients every 2 weeks at six dose levels: 0.01, 0.1, 0.3, 1.5, 3 and 10 mg/kg. The paper describes the monotherapy dose-escalation part (N ≈ 49 patients) of the phase I trial of ivuxolimab. Peripheral TCRbeta sequencing was intended to test whether TCR sequence diversity was altered and clonal T-cell expansion was caused by ivuxolimab. Prior anti-PD-1, anti-PD-L1 or anti-CTLA-4 therapy was permitted, and about two fifths of dose-escalation patients had received checkpoint inhibitors. The dose-escalation cohort was 80% to 90% male with a mean age of about 65 years, ranging from 23 to 79. Of the 50 or so patients in dose escalation, some 19 had hepatocellular carcinoma, roughly 15 had melanoma, 9 had renal cell carcinoma and 9 had head and neck cancer. Partial responses occurred in three dose-escalation patients: two with cutaneous melanoma and one with hepatocellular carcinoma. Overall study outcomes, separate from this receptor: At doses of 0.1 to 3.0 mg/kg, clonal expansion of both CD4+ and CD8+ T cells in blood was seen between baseline and week 6. Low levels of normalized T-cell clonal expansion were also shown by some nonresponding patients. After ivuxolimab, more expanded clones were found on average in CD8+ T cells than in CD4+ T cells. Antigen specificity was not determined for the clonally expanded peripheral T cells. Partial responders in the 0.1-3.0 mg/kg groups had among the lowest normalized peripheral clonal expansion, especially among CD8+ T cells.

V and J lose 1 base and 2 bases, and a span of 16 bases separates them. CDR1 and CDR2, per the germline V gene, are SGHTA and FQGNSA. The CDR3 has 17 amino acids, counting the end cysteine and phenylalanine. CDR3 DNA is the only sequence kept; it has 51 bases, read in frame from the first base. For sequencing of the TCRbeta CDR3 region, genomic DNA was extracted from the sorted cells. The immunoSEQ Assay was used for sequencing of TCRbeta CDR3 regions. The table was pulled from immuneACCESS by TCRdb, which kept in-frame rearrangements only. Such tables lose some clones; where checked, under half of the loss comes from unresolved V genes, and the rest has no known cause. Present in this sample are some 38,000 clones, roughly 92% of which were seen just once. The leading ten clones occupy under 25% of the sample. A note on this clone: Its binding antigen is unknown. No much larger clone is present one base from it, and per-base qualities are unavailable.

Patients with autoimmune disease history or receiving systemic immunosuppression were excluded from the trial. In every dose cohort, peripheral blood was drawn for TCR sequencing at baseline, cycle 4 day 1, and cycle 7 day 1. The samples were taken from a phase I, first-in-human, multicenter, open-label dose-escalation trial of ivuxolimab. The trial enrolled adults with locally advanced or metastatic head and neck squamous cell, hepatocellular, melanoma or renal cell carcinoma. Before TCR sequencing, CD4+ and CD8+ T cells were separately sorted from peripheral blood. The sample here was CD4+ or CD8+ T cells sorted from blood, taken in a trial of the OX40 agonist ivuxolimab. The TCR comes from an adult with an advanced solid tumor such as melanoma, head and neck, liver or kidney cancer. The V and J segments used are TRBV7-2 and TRBJ2-3; TRBD1 might be the D gene, on 6 matching bases. The nucleotide sequence is TGTGCCAGCAGCTTAGTCGGAGGAAAGGGGGACACAGATACGCAGTATTTT. Translated, it reads CASSLVGGKGDTDTQYF.